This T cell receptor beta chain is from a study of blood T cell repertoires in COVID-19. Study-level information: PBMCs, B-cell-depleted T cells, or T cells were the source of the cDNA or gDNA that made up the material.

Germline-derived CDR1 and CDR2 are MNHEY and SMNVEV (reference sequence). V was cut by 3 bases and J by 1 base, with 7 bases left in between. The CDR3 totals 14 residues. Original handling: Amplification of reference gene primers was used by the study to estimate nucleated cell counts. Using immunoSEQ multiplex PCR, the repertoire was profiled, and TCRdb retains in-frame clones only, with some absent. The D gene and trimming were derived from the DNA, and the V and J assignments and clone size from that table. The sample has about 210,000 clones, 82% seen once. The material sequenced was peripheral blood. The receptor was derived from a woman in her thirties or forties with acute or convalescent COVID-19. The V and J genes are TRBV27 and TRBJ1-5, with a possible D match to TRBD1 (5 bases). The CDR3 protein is CASSFGGSNQPQHF. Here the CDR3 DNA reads TGTGCCAGCAGTTTCGGGGGGAGCAATCAGCCCCAGCATTTT.